This record concerns one T cell receptor (beta chain) sequence. The record originates from a study of shared T cell receptors in the human thymus. V lost 4 bases to trimming and J lost 3 bases, with 21 bases between them. Germline V gives CDR1 SGHDN, CDR2 FVKESK. The CDR3 runs to 17 residues. The data were produced by immunoSEQ multiplex PCR, yet TCRdb's version contains in-frame clones alone and is incomplete. The sample records more than 550,000 clones, approximately 83% being singletons. This sample was shared with a second study, whose subject was human thymus T cells. That work states: All donors were healthy Finnish infants who were undergoing corrective surgery to treat congenital heart defects.

This TCR came from a girl under three years old with a congenital heart defect. The gene calls are TRBV14 and TRBJ1-2; D gene unclear. The sample comprised thymocytes. In DNA form, the CDR3 reads TGTGCCAGCAGCCGACGGCAGAGGTCCCCACTCTACTATGGCTACACCTTC. It codes for CASSRRQRSPLYYGYTF.